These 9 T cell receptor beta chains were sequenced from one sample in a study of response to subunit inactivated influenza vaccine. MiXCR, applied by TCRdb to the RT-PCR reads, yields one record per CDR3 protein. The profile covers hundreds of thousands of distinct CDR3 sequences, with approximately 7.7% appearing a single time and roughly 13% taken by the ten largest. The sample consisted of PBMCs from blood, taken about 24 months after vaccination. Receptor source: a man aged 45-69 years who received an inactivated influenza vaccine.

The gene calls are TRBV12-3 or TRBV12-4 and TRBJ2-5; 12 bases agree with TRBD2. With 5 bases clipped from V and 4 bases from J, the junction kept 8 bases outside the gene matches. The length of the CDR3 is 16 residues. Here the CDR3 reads CASSPQPTSGRETQYF. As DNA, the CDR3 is TGTGCCAGCAGTCCCCAGCCGACTAGCGGGAGAGAGACCCAGTACTTC.

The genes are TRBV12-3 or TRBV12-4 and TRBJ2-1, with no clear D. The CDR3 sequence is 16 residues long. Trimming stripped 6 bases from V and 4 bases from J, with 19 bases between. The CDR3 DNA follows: TGTGCCAGCAGCCCTAACGTCCAGAACCCTTACAATGAGCAGTTCTTC. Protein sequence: CASSPNVQNPYNEQFF.

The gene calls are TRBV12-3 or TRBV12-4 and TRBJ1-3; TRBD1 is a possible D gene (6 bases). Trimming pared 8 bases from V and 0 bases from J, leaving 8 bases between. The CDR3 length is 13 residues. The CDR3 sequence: CASQTGSGNTIYF. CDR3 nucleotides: TGTGCCAGCCAGACAGGCTCTGGAAACACCATATATTTT.

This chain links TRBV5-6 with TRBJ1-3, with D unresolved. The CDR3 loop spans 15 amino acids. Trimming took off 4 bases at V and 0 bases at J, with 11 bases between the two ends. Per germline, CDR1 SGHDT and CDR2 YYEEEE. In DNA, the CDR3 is TGTGCCAGCAGCCGCGACCCAAGCTCTGGAAACACCATATATTTT. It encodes CASSRDPSSGNTIYF.

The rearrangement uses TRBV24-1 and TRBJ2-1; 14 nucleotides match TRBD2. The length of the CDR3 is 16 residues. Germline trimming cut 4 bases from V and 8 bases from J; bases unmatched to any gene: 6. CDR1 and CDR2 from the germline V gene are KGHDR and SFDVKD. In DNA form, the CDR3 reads TGTGCCACCAGTGAACTCGGGACTAGCGGGAGTTATGAGCAGTTCTTC. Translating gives CATSELGTSGSYEQFF.

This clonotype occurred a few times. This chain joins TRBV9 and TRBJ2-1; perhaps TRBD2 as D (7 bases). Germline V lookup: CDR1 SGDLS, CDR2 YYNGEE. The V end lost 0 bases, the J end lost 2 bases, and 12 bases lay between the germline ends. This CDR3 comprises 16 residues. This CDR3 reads CASSVAAGAAYNEQFF. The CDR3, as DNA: TGTGCCAGCAGCGTAGCGGCGGGGGCAGCCTACAATGAGCAGTTCTTC.

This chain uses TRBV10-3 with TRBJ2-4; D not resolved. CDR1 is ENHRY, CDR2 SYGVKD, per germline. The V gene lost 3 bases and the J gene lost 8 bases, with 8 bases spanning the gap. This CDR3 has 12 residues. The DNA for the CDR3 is TGTGCCATCAGTGAAAGAAGGGACATTCAGTACTTC. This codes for CAISERRDIQYF.

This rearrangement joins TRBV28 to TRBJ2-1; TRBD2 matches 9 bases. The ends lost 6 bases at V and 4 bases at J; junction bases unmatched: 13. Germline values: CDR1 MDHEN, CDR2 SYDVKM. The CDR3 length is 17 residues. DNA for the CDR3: TGTGCCAGCAGACGTAGCCGCGGGAGGGGGGGATACAATGAGCAGTTCTTC. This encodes CASRRSRGRGGYNEQFF.

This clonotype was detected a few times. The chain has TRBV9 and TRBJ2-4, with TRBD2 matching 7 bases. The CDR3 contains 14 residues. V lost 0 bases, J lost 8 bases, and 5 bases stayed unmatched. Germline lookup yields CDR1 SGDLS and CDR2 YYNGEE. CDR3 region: CASSVALTSHIQYF. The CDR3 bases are TGTGCCAGCAGCGTAGCTCTGACTAGCCACATTCAGTACTTC. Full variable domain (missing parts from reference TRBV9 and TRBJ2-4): DSGVTQTPKHLITATGQRVTLRCSPRSGDLSVYWYQQSLDQGLQFLIQYYNGEERAKGNILERFSAQQFPDLHSELNLSSLELGDSALYFCASSVALTSHIQYFGAGTRLSVL.